This T cell receptor beta chain was identified during a study of neurological immune-mediated disorders. Study outcomes and limitations: The greatest TCR clonal expansion occurred in HTLV-1-associated myelopathy and the least in multiple sclerosis, which fell below healthy controls.

This clonotype occurred many times. Its antigen is as yet unknown. Libraries used 2 million unsorted PBMCs kept frozen in RNAlater. TCRdb reprocessed the 5' RACE reads with MiXCR, giving one entry per CDR3 protein. The sample holds fewer than 85,000 distinct CDR3 sequences, roughly 3.6% seen once. Sequences were obtained from PBMCs. This clonotype was obtained from a young man with multiple sclerosis.

The DNA of the CDR3 is TGTGCCAGCAGCTACGGACAGATACTATACGAGCAGTACTTC. Translating it yields CASSYGQILYEQYF. The chain is built from TRBV13 and TRBJ2-7, with D possibly being TRBD1 (6 bases). CDR1 and CDR2 (germline): PRHDT, FYEKMQ (reference sequence). This CDR3 is built from 14 residues. V was trimmed by 4 bases and J by 4 bases, leaving 14 bases between them.